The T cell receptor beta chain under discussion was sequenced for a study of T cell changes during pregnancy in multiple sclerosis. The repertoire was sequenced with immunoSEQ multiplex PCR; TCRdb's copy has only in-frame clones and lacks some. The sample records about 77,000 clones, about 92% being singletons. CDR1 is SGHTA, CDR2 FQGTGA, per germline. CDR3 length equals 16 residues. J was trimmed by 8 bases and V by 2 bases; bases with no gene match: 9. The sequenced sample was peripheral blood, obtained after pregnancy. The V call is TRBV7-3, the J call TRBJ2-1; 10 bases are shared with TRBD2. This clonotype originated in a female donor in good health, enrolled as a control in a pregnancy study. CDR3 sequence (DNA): TGTGCCAGCAGCTTAGGGCTAGCGGGAGCCGTCGATGAGCAGTTCTTC. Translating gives CASSLGLAGAVDEQFF.